The following is a TCR beta chain sequence with its context. Antigen: not known. Amplification of TCR beta CDR3 regions was performed using RNA transcripts as template. Researchers ran a first-round RT-PCR on the TCR CDR3 using the HTBI primer set. A single record per CDR3 protein comes from TCRdb applying MiXCR to the multiplex PCR reads. Of roughly 380,000 distinct CDR3 sequences in the sample, about 13% are singletons; the top ten hold under 25%. Each patient was aged 18 to 65 and had newly diagnosed hyperthyroidism of under 2 months' duration. Uncontrolled infection, other autoimmune disease, pregnancy or lactation led to exclusion. The study collected blood at first hyperthyroidism diagnosis, before any ophthalmopathy symptoms arose. The ends were cut back, 0 bases at V and 4 bases at J, with 7 bases in the middle. Germline-derived CDR1 and CDR2 are LGHNA and YNFKEQ. The length of the CDR3 is 14 residues.

These data originate in a study of T cells in Graves' hyperthyroidism and ophthalmopathy. General observations from the study: Blood shared most expanded thyroid clonotypes above 0.001.

The chain has TRBV4-2 and TRBJ1-3, with a tentative D call TRBD1 (6 bases). The clonotype originates from a young man with Graves' hyperthyroidism that later progressed to Graves' ophthalmopathy. What was sequenced was blood. The CDR3 bases are TGTGCCAGCAGCCAAGAGACAGGAGGAAACACCATATATTTT. Its translation is CASSQETGGNTIYF.